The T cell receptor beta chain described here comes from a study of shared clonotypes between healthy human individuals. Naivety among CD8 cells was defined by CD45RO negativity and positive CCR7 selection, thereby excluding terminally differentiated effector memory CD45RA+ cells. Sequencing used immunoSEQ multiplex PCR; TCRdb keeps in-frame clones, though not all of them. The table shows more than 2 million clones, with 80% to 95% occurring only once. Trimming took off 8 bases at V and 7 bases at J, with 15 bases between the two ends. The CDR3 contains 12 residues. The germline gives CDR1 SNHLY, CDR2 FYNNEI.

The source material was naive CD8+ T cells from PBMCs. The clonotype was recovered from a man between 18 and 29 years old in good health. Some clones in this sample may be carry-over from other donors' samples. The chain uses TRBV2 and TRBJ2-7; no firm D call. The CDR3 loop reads CASRNLGGEQYF. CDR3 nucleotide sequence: TGTGCCAGCCGGAACCTAGGTGGGGAGCAGTACTTC.